This T cell receptor beta chain is drawn from a study of cytotoxic CD8 clonotypes in ibrutinib-treated CLL. Study-wide results and limits: Clonality grew at ibrutinib response; at progression, it decreased back toward baseline.

Concerning this clone itself: Antigen unknown.

V lost 1 base, J lost 5 bases, and 17 bases lay in between. The CDR3 has 16 amino acids. From germline, CDR1 is SGDLS and CDR2 YYNGEE. The table came from immunoSEQ multiplex PCR; TCRdb's copy has only in-frame clones and leaves some out. The sample has some 130,000 clones, 60% to 85% seen once. The rearrangement uses TRBV9 and TRBJ2-3, with D perhaps matching TRBD1 or TRBD2 (5 bases each). Here the sequenced sample was PBMCs, taken after 24 months of ibrutinib treatment. The receptor's source is a human donor with chronic lymphocytic leukemia. CDR3 region: CASSVRGGAGRDTQYF. In nucleotides, the CDR3 is TGTGCCAGCAGCGTACGGGGTGGGGCCGGCCGAGATACGCAGTATTTT. The full variable domain, completed using reference TRBV9 and TRBJ2-3, is DSGVTQTPKHLITATGQRVTLRCSPRSGDLSVYWYQQSLDQGLQFLIQYYNGEERAKGNILERFSAQQFPDLHSELNLSSLELGDSALYFCASSVRGGAGRDTQYFGPGTRLTVL.